These 25 T cell receptor beta chains share one sample of origin, sequenced in a study of long-term antiretroviral therapy in people with HIV. The assay, immunoSEQ v3.0, was run at survey level. Here immunoSEQ multiplex PCR was the method, and the copy in TCRdb shows in-frame clones only, minus some. The sample records some 29,000 clones, 95% to 98% being singletons. The input for sequencing was unsorted PBMCs, taken 7.6 years after starting antiretroviral therapy. All receptors derive from a man under 40 with HIV.

V and J are TRBV18 and TRBJ2-7; TRBD1 aligns across 7 bases. Losses at the gene ends were 3 bases for V and 3 bases for J; bases not matched to a gene: 5. The CDR3 contains 14 residues. Germline loops: CDR1 KGHSH, CDR2 LQKENI. The DNA for the CDR3 is TGTGCCAGCTCACCCCGGGGACAGTTCTACGAGCAGTACTTC. It yields the protein CASSPRGQFYEQYF.

The V call is TRBV4-2, the J call TRBJ2-1, with a weak D call TRBD1 (7 bases). The CDR3 sequence is 17 residues long. CDR1 and CDR2 (germline): LGHNA, YNFKEQ. V dropped 0 bases and J dropped 5 bases, with 17 bases sitting between them. The CDR3 reads CASSQEAGGLFNNEQFF. The CDR3 DNA sequence: TGTGCCAGCAGCCAAGAAGCAGGGGGACTGTTTAACAATGAGCAGTTCTTC.

The V call is TRBV11-2, the J call TRBJ2-2, with a possible D match to TRBD1 (6 bases). The CDR3 is made up of 16 amino acids. Germline CDR1 and CDR2: SGHAT and FQNNGV. The ends were cut back, 1 base at V and 1 base at J, with 10 bases in the middle. CDR3 coding DNA: TGTGCCAGCAGCTTAGGATCCAGGGGGAACACCGGGGAGCTGTTTTTT. As protein: CASSLGSRGNTGELFF. Combining the CDR3 with reference TRBV11-2 and TRBJ2-2 gives the whole variable domain EAGVAQSPRYKIIEKRQSVAFWCNPISGHATLYWYQQILGQGPKLLIQFQNNGVVDDSQLPKDRFSAERLKGVDSTLKIQPAKLEDSAVYLCASSLGSRGNTGELFFGEGSRLTVL.

Note on this clone: Different DNA sequences within this sample yield the same CDR3. The chain carries TRBV13 and TRBJ2-3; the D call may be TRBD1 or TRBD2 (5 bases each). Germline V gene sequence: CDR1 PRHDT, CDR2 FYEKMQ (reference sequence). V lost 9 bases to trimming and J lost 1 base, with 14 bases between them. CDR3 length equals 14 residues. The CDR3, as DNA: TGTGCCAGTTCACTAGGGGTGGGCACAGATACGCAGTATTTT. Its translation: CASSLGVGTDTQYF.

This chain uses TRBV4-1 with TRBJ1-2, with a weak D call TRBD1 (5 bases). Germline CDR1 reads MGHRA; CDR2 reads YSYEKL. This CDR3 is 15 amino acids long. Trimming stripped 0 bases from V and 4 bases from J, with 12 bases between. The CDR3 sequence: CASSQEPGRAYGYTF. In DNA, the CDR3 is TGCGCCAGCAGCCAAGAACCAGGGCGCGCCTATGGCTACACCTTC.

This chain connects TRBV7-2 to TRBJ2-1; D might be TRBD1 (5 bases). The germline V and J ends were trimmed by 5 bases and 0 bases, with 11 bases remaining between them. CDR3 length: 15 amino acids. Germline lookup yields CDR1 SGHTA and CDR2 FQGNSA. CDR3 loop: CASSRAGYSYNEQFF. CDR3 sequence (DNA): TGTGCCAGCAGCAGAGCAGGGTACTCCTACAATGAGCAGTTCTTC. The full variable domain, in which reference TRBV7-2 and TRBJ2-1 provide the parts outside the CDR3, is GAGVSQSPSNKVTEKGKDVELRCDPISGHTALYWYRQSLGQGLEFLIYFQGNSAPDKSGLPSDRFSAERTGGSVSTLTIQRTQQEDSAVYLCASSRAGYSYNEQFFGPGTRLTVL.

The chain joins TRBV14 to TRBJ2-1; no clear D. CDR3 length equals 12 residues. Trimming pared 5 bases from V and 7 bases from J, leaving 9 bases between. CDR1 and CDR2 from the germline V gene are SGHDN and FVKESK. The CDR3 loop reads CASSMLPNEQFF. The CDR3 region has the DNA TGTGCCAGCAGCATGCTCCCGAATGAGCAGTTCTTC.

The V and J genes are TRBV5-4 and TRBJ2-4; possible D gene TRBD1, 7 bases. Germline CDR1 reads SGHNT; CDR2 reads YYREEE (reference sequence). The V gene lost 4 bases and the J gene lost 1 base, with 18 bases spanning the gap. There are 17 residues in the CDR3. CDR3 DNA sequence: TGTGCCAGCAGCCAGGTCGCGACAGGGACTGCCAAAAACATTCAGTACTTC. Its translation: CASSQVATGTAKNIQYF.

V is TRBV10-3 and J is TRBJ2-1; 13 bases map to TRBD2. Germline V gene sequence: CDR1 ENHRY, CDR2 SYGVKD. This CDR3 is 14 amino acids long. V dropped 3 bases and J dropped 8; count of bases not matched to a gene: 1. In DNA, the CDR3 is TGTGCCATCAGTGACACTAGCGGGGGGGATGAGCAGTTCTTC. Protein: CAISDTSGGDEQFF.

The chain links TRBV28 to TRBJ1-2; TRBD1 aligns across 7 bases. Looked up from germline, CDR1 is MDHEN and CDR2 is SYDVKM. V shed 5 bases, J shed 8 bases, and the junction held 8 bases outside the gene matches. The CDR3 extends over 13 amino acids. CDR3 sequence: CASSPTGEGGYTF. In nucleotides, the CDR3 is TGTGCCAGCAGTCCAACAGGGGAGGGGGGCTACACCTTC.

The chain recombines TRBV7-6 with TRBJ2-3, with a possible D match to TRBD1 (5 bases). The CDR3 is 17 amino acids. Germline CDR1 is SGHVS and CDR2 is FNYEAQ. Deletions cut 1 base from V and 4 bases from J, with 18 bases between. The CDR3 reads CASSLDIGARASDTQYF. The CDR3 coding sequence is TGTGCCAGCAGCTTAGACATTGGGGCCAGGGCCTCAGATACGCAGTATTTT.

V gene TRBV5-1 combines with J gene TRBJ2-3; 12 nucleotides agree with TRBD2. CDR3 length: 17 amino acids. Trimming cost V 4 bases and J 2 bases; bases outside gene matches: 8. Germline assignment: CDR1 SGHRS and CDR2 YFSETQ. CDR3 nucleotides: TGCGCCAGCAGCACCAACCCTAGCGGGGGGGCCACAGATACGCAGTATTTT. It yields the protein CASSTNPSGGATDTQYF.

This chain joins TRBV1 and TRBJ2-3. TRBV1 is tagged as a pseudogene. This CDR3 is 11 amino acids long. The CDR3 loop is CTSSLTDTQYF. CDR3 nucleotide sequence: TGCACCAGCAGCCTCACAGATACGCAGTATTTT.

This rearrangement joins TRBV4-1 to TRBJ2-2, with D hard to call. V gave up 1 base and J gave up 3 bases, with 9 bases separating them. The CDR3 runs to 15 residues. Germline CDR1 MGHRA, CDR2 YSYEKL. The CDR3: CASSQASTDTGELFF. In DNA, the CDR3 is TGCGCCAGCAGCCAAGCCTCAACGGACACCGGGGAGCTGTTTTTT.

The chain couples TRBV9 to TRBJ2-4, with D possibly matching TRBD2 (7 bases). The CDR3 sequence is 15 residues long. The V and J ends lost 1 base and 8 bases respectively, with 16 bases between them. CDR1 and CDR2 (germline): SGDLS, YYNGEE. The CDR3 loop is CASSVMGGAVDIQYF. CDR3 bases: TGTGCCAGCAGCGTAATGGGGGGGGCGGTGGACATTCAGTACTTC.

The V call is TRBV18, the J call TRBJ2-3, with D possibly TRBD2 on 6 matching bases. CDR3 length: 18 residues. Germline loops: CDR1 KGHSH, CDR2 LQKENI. V was pared by 1 base and J by 7 bases, with 24 bases between. The CDR3 here is CASSPLPLAAPDLNTQYF. In DNA, the CDR3 is TGTGCCAGCTCACCACTTCCACTAGCAGCACCCGATCTTAATACGCAGTATTTT.

This chain joins TRBV27 and TRBJ2-7; 7 bases are shared with TRBD1. V was clipped by 3 bases and J by 6 bases; unmatched bases: 5. The germline V gene has CDR1 MNHEY and CDR2 SMNVEV (reference sequence). This CDR3 comprises 13 residues. The CDR3 sequence is CASSLGQMGEQYF. CDR3 bases: TGTGCCAGCAGTTTGGGACAGATGGGCGAGCAGTACTTC.

DNA for the CDR3: TGTGCCAGTAGGCCCAGGATCTCTGGGGCCAACGTCCTGACTTTC. As protein: CASRPRISGANVLTF. The rearrangement links TRBV19 to TRBJ2-6; the D is unclear. This CDR3 is built from 15 residues. Trimming stripped 6 bases from V and 0 bases from J, with 9 bases between. Germline-derived CDR1 and CDR2 are LNHDA and SQIVND (reference sequence).

The rearrangement joins TRBV6-4 to TRBJ1-4, with 10 bases lining up with TRBD1. CDR1 MRHNA and CDR2 SNTAGT come from the germline V gene. CDR3 size: 15 residues. V gave up 8 bases and J gave up 6 bases; unmatched junction bases: 9. CDR3 nucleotides: TGTGCCAGCGGGGACAGGGGCGAGATCGATGAAAAACTGTTTTTT. Its translation: CASGDRGEIDEKLFF.

V gene TRBV7-6 combines with J gene TRBJ2-7; possible D gene TRBD1, 5 bases. The length of the CDR3 is 15 residues. V shed 1 base and J shed 0 bases, with 10 bases lying between them. Germline-derived CDR1 and CDR2 are SGHVS and FNYEAQ. The DNA for the CDR3 is TGTGCCAGCAGCTTAGGACAGCTACCCTCCTACGAGCAGTACTTC. Its protein product is CASSLGQLPSYEQYF.

V usage is TRBV6-4 and J usage is TRBJ1-5; D is undetermined. The CDR3 has 13 amino acids. V was cut by 4 bases and J by 0 bases, with 4 bases left in between. The V gene's germline CDR1 is MRHNA and CDR2 SNTAGT. The CDR3 nucleotides read TGTGCCAGCAGTGTGGATAGCAATCAGCCCCAGCATTTT. This codes for CASSVDSNQPQHF.

The rearrangement uses TRBV5-4 and TRBJ1-6, with D possibly TRBD1 on 6 matching bases. Trimming stripped 3 bases from V and 7 bases from J, with 14 bases between. Germline V lookup: CDR1 SGHNT, CDR2 YYREEE (reference sequence). This CDR3 spans 15 amino acids. The CDR3 reads CASSSKDRWNSPLHF. The CDR3 DNA reads TGTGCCAGCAGCTCGAAAGACAGGTGGAATTCACCCCTCCACTTT.

Written as DNA, the CDR3 is TGTGCCAGCAGTTACAACCCGGGGGCCAGGTCACCCCTCCACTTT. Translated: CASSYNPGARSPLHF. This chain links TRBV6-5 with TRBJ1-6; a weak D match, TRBD1 (6 bases). With 2 bases removed from V and 10 bases from J, the gap between germline ends came to 15 bases. The CDR3 is 15 amino acids. Germline CDR1 MNHEY, CDR2 SVGAGI.

V usage is TRBV7-6 and J usage is TRBJ1-1; 9 nucleotides line up with TRBD1. The CDR3 extends over 19 amino acids. Germline V gene data show CDR1 as SGHVS and CDR2 as FNYEAQ. J was trimmed by 1 base and V by 5 bases; bases with no gene match: 17. The CDR3 nucleotides read TGTGCCAGCAGCGCCCGGGACAGGGATGAGGTCGGGGCGAACACTGAAGCTTTCTTT. This sequence encodes CASSARDRDEVGANTEAFF.

CDR3 protein: CASESGQGPVRSGYTF. DNA for the CDR3: TGTGCCAGCGAATCGGGACAGGGGCCTGTTCGTAGTGGCTACACCTTC. V and J are TRBV2 and TRBJ1-2; 10 bases agree with TRBD1. Per the germline V gene, CDR1 is SNHLY and CDR2 is FYNNEI. V was pared by 8 bases and J by 7 bases, with 16 bases of the junction left unmatched. The CDR3 is 16 amino acids.